The 17 T cell receptor beta chains below all came from one sample that was sequenced in a study of cytomegalovirus exposure and HLA in healthy donors. Use of 60 Vbeta and 13 Jbeta primers characterized the PCR. The table came from immunoSEQ multiplex PCR; TCRdb's copy has only in-frame clones and leaves some out. Seen here are approximately 180,000 clones, about 75% observed once, and the top ten hold 6.3%. The material sequenced was PBMCs. The source is a man aged 35 to 55 in good health and CMV-seropositive.

The CDR3 region is CASSPGTGTYGYTF. DNA of the CDR3: TGTGCCAGCAGCCCGGGGACAGGAACCTATGGCTACACCTTC. The gene calls are TRBV6-5 and TRBJ1-2; the match to TRBD1 covers 8 bases. The junction had 7 bases not matched to a gene; V was cut back by 6 bases and J by 4 bases. CDR1 MNHEY and CDR2 SVGAGI come from the germline V gene. The length of the CDR3 is 14 residues.

The rearrangement links TRBV5-4 to TRBJ1-5, with D tentatively TRBD1 (6 bases). V gave up 2 bases and J gave up 0 bases, with 6 bases separating them. This CDR3 comprises 14 residues. CDR1 is SGHNT and CDR2 is YYREEE in the germline V gene (reference sequence). DNA of the CDR3: TGTGCCAGCAGCTTCAGGGGTAGCAATCAGCCCCAGCATTTT. Translated, it gives CASSFRGSNQPQHF.

The rearrangement joins TRBV2 to TRBJ1-1; D is unclear. Per germline, CDR1 SNHLY and CDR2 FYNNEI. The CDR3 length is 13 residues. The CDR3: CASRLSMNTEAFF. The DNA for the CDR3 is TGTGCATCCCGACTGAGTATGAACACTGAAGCTTTCTTT.

The chain couples TRBV7-8 to TRBJ2-7; 7 bases agree with TRBD1. The CDR3 covers 13 residues. J was trimmed by 0 bases and V by 6 bases; bases with no gene match: 2. Germline-derived CDR1 and CDR2 are SGHVS and FQNEAQ. The CDR3 protein is CASRGDSSYEQYF. The CDR3 nucleotides are TGTGCCAGCAGAGGGGACAGCTCCTACGAGCAGTACTTC.

The rearrangement joins TRBV28 to TRBJ2-1; 11 nucleotides match TRBD2. Germline CDR1 MDHEN, CDR2 SYDVKM. The V gene end was trimmed by 7 bases and the J gene end by 6 bases; junction bases not matched to a gene: 11. This CDR3 is built from 16 residues. CDR3 coding DNA: TGTGCCAGCACCAGCGGGGTGGGACTAGCGGTCAATGAGCAGTTCTTC. This encodes CASTSGVGLAVNEQFF.

The chain recombines TRBV4-1 with TRBJ2-7; possibly TRBD1 for D (5 bases). The CDR3 totals 13 residues. Between the trimmed V and J ends, which lost 0 bases and 2 bases, there was a span of 5 bases. Per the germline V gene, CDR1 is MGHRA and CDR2 is YSYEKL. The CDR3 DNA is TGCGCCAGCAGCCAAGAACAGGCCTACGAGCAGTACTTC. This translates into CASSQEQAYEQYF.

The chain joins TRBV7-2 to TRBJ1-5; TRBD1 agrees at 12 bases. CDR1 and CDR2 (germline): SGHTA, FQGNSA. The CDR3 loop spans 18 amino acids. J lost 2 bases, V lost 1 base, and 6 bases had no gene match. The CDR3 nucleotides read TGTGCCAGCAGCTTAGGCCGGGACAGGGGGCTTGGCAATCAGCCCCAGCATTTT. This encodes CASSLGRDRGLGNQPQHF.

The genes are TRBV5-1 and TRBJ1-2, with 9 bases fitting TRBD1. The CDR3 consists of 13 residues. Germline V gene data show CDR1 as SGHRS and CDR2 as YFSETQ. V shed 4 bases, J shed 8 bases, and the junction held 6 bases outside the gene matches. This CDR3 is CASSPTGGEGYTF. The CDR3 bases are TGCGCCAGCAGCCCGACAGGGGGTGAAGGCTACACCTTC.

The chain uses TRBV7-2 and TRBJ1-2; D uncertain. The CDR3 runs to 14 residues. Germline-derived CDR1 and CDR2 are SGHTA and FQGNSA. The V and J ends lost 5 bases and 4 bases respectively, with 14 bases between them. CDR3 nucleotides: TGTGCCAGCAGCACAAATCGGAGGTCCTATGGCTACACCTTC. It encodes CASSTNRRSYGYTF.

The chain links TRBV28 to TRBJ1-2; 9 bases fit TRBD1. Losses at the gene ends were 6 bases for V and 7 bases for J; bases not matched to a gene: 15. In germline, CDR1 is MDHEN, CDR2 SYDVKM. This CDR3 comprises 16 residues. The CDR3 DNA reads as TGTGCCAGCAGCCGGGGACAGGGATGGGGTGGGGGTGGCTACACCTTC. Its translation is CASSRGQGWGGGGYTF.

The chain recombines TRBV7-6 with TRBJ2-5; possible D gene TRBD2, 5 bases. Germline-derived CDR1 and CDR2 are SGHVS and FNYEAQ. CDR3 length: 16 amino acids. V lost 1 base and J 2 bases, leaving 14 bases between the germline ends. The CDR3 DNA reads TGTGCCAGCAGCTTAGGTGCCCTAGCCGCACAAGAGACCCAGTACTTC. This gives the protein CASSLGALAAQETQYF.

The V gene is TRBV9, the J gene TRBJ2-1, with 13 bases that match TRBD2. The CDR3 is made up of 17 amino acids. V was pared by 0 bases and J by 8 bases, with 8 bases of the junction left unmatched. Germline V gene lookup returns CDR1 SGDLS and CDR2 YYNGEE. This CDR3 is CASSVELAGGVDDEQFF. CDR3 coding DNA: TGTGCCAGCAGCGTAGAACTAGCGGGAGGGGTAGACGATGAGCAGTTCTTC.

The J gene is TRBJ2-1, the V gene TRBV5-1; 7 bases are a match to TRBD1. V gave up 4 bases and J gave up 3 bases; unmatched junction bases: 7. This CDR3 has 15 residues. Germline-derived CDR1 and CDR2 are SGHRS and YFSETQ. CDR3 residues: CASSPADRSYNEQFF. DNA for the CDR3: TGCGCCAGCAGCCCGGCGGACAGGAGCTACAATGAGCAGTTCTTC.

The rearrangement uses TRBV4-1 and TRBJ1-4; a possible D gene is TRBD1 (5 bases). Germline assignment: CDR1 MGHRA and CDR2 YSYEKL. Trimming removed 1 base from V and 8 bases from J, with 14 bases in between. The CDR3 loop spans 15 amino acids. This CDR3 is CASSQVPGTEEKLFF. CDR3 DNA sequence: TGCGCCAGCAGCCAAGTGCCGGGGACTGAGGAAAAACTGTTTTTT.

V and J are TRBV6-5 and TRBJ2-3; unclear D gene. The CDR3 extends over 15 amino acids. Trimming pared 4 bases from V and 0 bases from J, leaving 11 bases between. The germline gives CDR1 MNHEY, CDR2 SVGAGI. CDR3 nucleotides: TGTGCCAGCAGTTCGAGGCCGACTAGCACAGATACGCAGTATTTT. Translated, it gives CASSSRPTSTDTQYF.

This clone was observed a handful of times. This chain connects TRBV11-2 to TRBJ1-4, with D perhaps TRBD1 (5 bases). Germline CDR1 SGHAT, CDR2 FQNNGV. The germline V and J ends were trimmed by 1 base and 7 bases, with 10 bases remaining between them. The CDR3 consists of 14 residues. The CDR3 here is CASSLGQLGEKLFF. CDR3 DNA sequence: TGTGCCAGCAGCTTAGGACAGTTGGGTGAAAAACTGTTTTTT.

The chain combines TRBV27 with TRBJ2-7, with a weak D call TRBD2 (6 bases). Trimming shortened V by 7 bases and J by 4 bases, and 17 bases separated the two germline ends. Germline CDR1 and CDR2: MNHEY and SMNVEV (reference sequence). The CDR3 is 14 amino acids. The CDR3 nucleotides are TGTGCCAGCAAAATTTATCCGGGAGAGTACGAGCAGTACTTC. The encoded protein is CASKIYPGEYEQYF.